The clone carrying this T cell receptor (beta chain) is a singleton in its sample. The target antigen is unknown. The data stem from a study of PD-L1 blockade in urothelial cancer. Across the study: About 90% of the 29 patients were men who had bladder-origin urothelial cancer. Researchers looked at the blood 3 weeks (second dose) and 6 weeks after treatment began. Study-level results: Patients with durable benefit had greater blood expansion of tumor-associated TCR clones 3 weeks into treatment.

The CDR3 runs to 14 residues. Germline V gene lookup returns CDR1 SGHNT and CDR2 YENEEA. The ends were cut back, 3 bases at V and 6 bases at J, with 13 bases in the middle. As for time point: pretreatment peripheral blood. Every PCR got spiked synthetic TCR analog templates. Using immunoSEQ multiplex PCR, the repertoire was profiled, and TCRdb retains in-frame clones only, with some absent. The sample holds fewer than 60,000 clones, approximately 88% seen once. The chain is built from TRBV11-3 and TRBJ2-3; tentative D call: TRBD1 (6 bases). This receptor was identified in a man over 45 with urothelial cancer. The sequences come from PBMCs, collected around atezolizumab (anti-PD-L1) treatment. CDR3 residues: CASSLSGAGDTQYF. The CDR3 DNA follows: TGTGCCAGCAGCTTGTCAGGGGCGGGTGATACGCAGTATTTT.